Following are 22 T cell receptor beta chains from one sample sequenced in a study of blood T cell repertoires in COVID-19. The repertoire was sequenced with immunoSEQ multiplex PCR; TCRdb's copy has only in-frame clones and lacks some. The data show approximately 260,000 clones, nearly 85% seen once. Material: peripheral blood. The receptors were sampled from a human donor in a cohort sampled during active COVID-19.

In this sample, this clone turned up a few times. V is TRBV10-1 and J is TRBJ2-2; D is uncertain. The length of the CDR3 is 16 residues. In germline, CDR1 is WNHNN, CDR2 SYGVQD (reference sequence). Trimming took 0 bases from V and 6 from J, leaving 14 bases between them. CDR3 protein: CASSESRGSFAGELFF. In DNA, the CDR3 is TGCGCCAGCAGTGAGTCTCGCGGATCCTTCGCCGGGGAGCTGTTTTTT.

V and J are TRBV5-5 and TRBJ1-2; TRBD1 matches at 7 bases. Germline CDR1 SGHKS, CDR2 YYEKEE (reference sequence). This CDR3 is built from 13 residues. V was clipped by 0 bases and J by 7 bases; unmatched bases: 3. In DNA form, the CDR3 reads TGTGCCAGCAGCTTGGGGGGACAGTTTGGCTACACCTTC. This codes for CASSLGGQFGYTF.

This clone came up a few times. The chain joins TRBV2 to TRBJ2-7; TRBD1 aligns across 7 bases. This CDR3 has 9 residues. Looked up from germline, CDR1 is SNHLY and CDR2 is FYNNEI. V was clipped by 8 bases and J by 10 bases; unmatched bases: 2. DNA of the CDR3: TGTGCCAGCGGGACAGAACAGTACTTC. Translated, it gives CASGTEQYF.

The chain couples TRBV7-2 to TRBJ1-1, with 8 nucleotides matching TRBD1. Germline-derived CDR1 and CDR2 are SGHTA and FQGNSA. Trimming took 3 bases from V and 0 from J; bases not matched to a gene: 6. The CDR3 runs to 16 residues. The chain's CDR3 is CASSFSGGRLNTEAFF. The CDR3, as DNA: TGTGCCAGCAGCTTCTCAGGGGGCAGGTTGAACACTGAAGCTTTCTTT.

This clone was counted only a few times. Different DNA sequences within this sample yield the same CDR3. DNA for the CDR3: TGCGCCAGCAGTGAGGGACAGCAGTCTGGAAACACCATATATTTT. Encoded protein: CASSEGQQSGNTIYF. The chain employs TRBV10-2 and TRBJ1-3, with D tentatively TRBD1 (6 bases). Germline-derived CDR1 and CDR2 are WSHSY and SAAADI. Trimming took 2 bases from V and 1 from J, leaving 9 bases between them. The CDR3 covers 15 residues.

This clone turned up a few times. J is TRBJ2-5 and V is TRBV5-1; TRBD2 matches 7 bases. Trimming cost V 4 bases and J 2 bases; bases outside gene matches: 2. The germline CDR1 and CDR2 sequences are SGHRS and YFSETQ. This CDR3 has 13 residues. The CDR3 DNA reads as TGCGCCAGCAGCCGTAGCGGGCAAGAGACCCAGTACTTC. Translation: CASSRSGQETQYF.

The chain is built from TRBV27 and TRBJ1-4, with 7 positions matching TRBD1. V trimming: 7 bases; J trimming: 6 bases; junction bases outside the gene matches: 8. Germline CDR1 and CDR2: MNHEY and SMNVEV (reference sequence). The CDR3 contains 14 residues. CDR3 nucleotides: TGTGCCAGCACCTCCCGACAGGGAGATGAAAAACTGTTTTTT. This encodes CASTSRQGDEKLFF.

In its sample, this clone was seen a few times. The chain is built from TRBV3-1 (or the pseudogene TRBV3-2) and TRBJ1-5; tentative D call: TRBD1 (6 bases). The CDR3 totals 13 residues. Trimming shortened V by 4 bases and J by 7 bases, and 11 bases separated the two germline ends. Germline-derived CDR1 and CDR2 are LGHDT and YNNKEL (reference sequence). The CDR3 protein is CASSPSGGQPQHF. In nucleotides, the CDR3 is TGTGCCAGCAGCCCGTCGGGGGGCCAGCCCCAGCATTTT.

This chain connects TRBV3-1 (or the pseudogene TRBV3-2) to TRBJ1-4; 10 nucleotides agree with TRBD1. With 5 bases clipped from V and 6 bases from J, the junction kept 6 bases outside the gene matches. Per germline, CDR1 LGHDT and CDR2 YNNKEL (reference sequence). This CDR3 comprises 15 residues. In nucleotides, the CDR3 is TGTGCCAGCAGCTTGACAGGGGGCGCCGATGAAAAACTGTTTTTT. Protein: CASSLTGGADEKLFF.

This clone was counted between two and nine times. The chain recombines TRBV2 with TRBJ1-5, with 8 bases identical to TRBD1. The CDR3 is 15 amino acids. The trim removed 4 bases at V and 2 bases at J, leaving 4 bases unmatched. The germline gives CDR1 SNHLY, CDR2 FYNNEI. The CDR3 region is CASSGQGARNQPQHF. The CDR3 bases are TGTGCCAGCAGTGGGCAGGGGGCACGCAATCAGCCCCAGCATTTT.

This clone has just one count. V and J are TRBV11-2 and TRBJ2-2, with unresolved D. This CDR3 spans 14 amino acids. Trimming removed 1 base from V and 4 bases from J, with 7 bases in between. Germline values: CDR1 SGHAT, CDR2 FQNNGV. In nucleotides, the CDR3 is TGTGCCAGCAGCTTAGTTCCAGTCACCGGGGAGCTGTTTTTT. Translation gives CASSLVPVTGELFF.

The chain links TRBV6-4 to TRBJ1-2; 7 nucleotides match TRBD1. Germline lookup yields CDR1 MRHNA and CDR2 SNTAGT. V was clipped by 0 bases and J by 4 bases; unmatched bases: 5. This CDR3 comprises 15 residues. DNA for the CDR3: TGTGCCAGCAGTGACTCCGGGACAGCCGCCTATGGCTACACCTTC. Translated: CASSDSGTAAYGYTF.

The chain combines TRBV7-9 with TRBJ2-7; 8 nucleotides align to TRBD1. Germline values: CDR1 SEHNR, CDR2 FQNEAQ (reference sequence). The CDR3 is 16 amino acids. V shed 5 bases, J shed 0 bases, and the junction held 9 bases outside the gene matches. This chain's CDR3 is CASSPGGRVSSYEQYF. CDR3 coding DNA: TGTGCCAGCAGCCCAGGGGGCCGAGTTTCCTCCTACGAGCAGTACTTC.

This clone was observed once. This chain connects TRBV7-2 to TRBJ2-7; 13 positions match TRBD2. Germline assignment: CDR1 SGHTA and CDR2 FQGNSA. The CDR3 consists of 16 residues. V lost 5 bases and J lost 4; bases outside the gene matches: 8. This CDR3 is CASSVLAGGPGYEQYF. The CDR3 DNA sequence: TGTGCCAGCAGCGTACTAGCGGGGGGGCCTGGATACGAGCAGTACTTC.

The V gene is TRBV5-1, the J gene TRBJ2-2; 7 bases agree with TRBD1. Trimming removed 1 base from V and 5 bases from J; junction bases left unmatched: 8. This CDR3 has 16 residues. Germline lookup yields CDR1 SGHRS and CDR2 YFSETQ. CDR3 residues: CASSLPGQVGTGELFF. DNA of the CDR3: TGCGCCAGCAGCTTGCCCGGACAGGTCGGTACCGGGGAGCTGTTTTTT. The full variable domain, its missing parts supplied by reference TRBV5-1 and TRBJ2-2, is KAGVTQTPRYLIKTRGQQVTLSCSPISGHRSVSWYQQTPGQGLQFLFEYFSETQRNKGNFPGRFSGRQFSNSRSEMNVSTLELGDSALYLCASSLPGQVGTGELFFGEGSRLTVL.

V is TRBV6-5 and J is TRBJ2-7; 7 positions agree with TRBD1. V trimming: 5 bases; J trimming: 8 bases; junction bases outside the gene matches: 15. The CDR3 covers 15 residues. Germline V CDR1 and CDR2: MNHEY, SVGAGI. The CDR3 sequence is CASSLGTAPLGQQYF. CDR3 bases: TGTGCCAGCAGTCTCGGGACAGCGCCGCTCGGACAGCAGTACTTC.

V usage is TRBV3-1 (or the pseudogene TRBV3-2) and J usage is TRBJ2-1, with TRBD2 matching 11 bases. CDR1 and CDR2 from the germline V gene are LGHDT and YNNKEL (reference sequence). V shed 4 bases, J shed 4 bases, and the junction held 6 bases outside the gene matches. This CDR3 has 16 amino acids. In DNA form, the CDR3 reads TGTGCCAGCAGCCTAACTAGCGGGAGTGGGTACAATGAGCAGTTCTTC. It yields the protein CASSLTSGSGYNEQFF.

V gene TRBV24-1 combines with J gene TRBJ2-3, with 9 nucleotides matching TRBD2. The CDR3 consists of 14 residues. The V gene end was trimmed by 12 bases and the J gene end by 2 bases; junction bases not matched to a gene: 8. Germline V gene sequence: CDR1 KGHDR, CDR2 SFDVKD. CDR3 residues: CASNSGGLTDTQYF. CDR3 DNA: TGTGCCTCAAATAGCGGGGGCCTCACAGATACGCAGTATTTT.

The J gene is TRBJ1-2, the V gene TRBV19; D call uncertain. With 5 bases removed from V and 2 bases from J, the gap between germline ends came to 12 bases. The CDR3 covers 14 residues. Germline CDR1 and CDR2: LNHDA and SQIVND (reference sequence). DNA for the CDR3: TGTGCCAGTAGTCTGGCAGGAACAAACTATGGCTACACCTTC. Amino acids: CASSLAGTNYGYTF.

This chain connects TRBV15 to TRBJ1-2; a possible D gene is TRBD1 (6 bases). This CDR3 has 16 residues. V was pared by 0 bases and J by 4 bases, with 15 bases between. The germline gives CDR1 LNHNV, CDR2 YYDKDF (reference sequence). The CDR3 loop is CATSRDQRGGSYGYTF. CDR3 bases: TGTGCCACCAGCAGAGATCAGAGGGGGGGCTCCTATGGCTACACCTTC.

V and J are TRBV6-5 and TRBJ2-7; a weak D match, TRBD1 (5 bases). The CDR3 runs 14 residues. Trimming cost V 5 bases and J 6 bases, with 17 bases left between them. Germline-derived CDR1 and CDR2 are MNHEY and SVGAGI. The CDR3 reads CASSQGLPSGEQYF. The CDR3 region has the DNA TGTGCCAGCAGTCAGGGCCTACCTTCGGGCGAGCAGTACTTC.

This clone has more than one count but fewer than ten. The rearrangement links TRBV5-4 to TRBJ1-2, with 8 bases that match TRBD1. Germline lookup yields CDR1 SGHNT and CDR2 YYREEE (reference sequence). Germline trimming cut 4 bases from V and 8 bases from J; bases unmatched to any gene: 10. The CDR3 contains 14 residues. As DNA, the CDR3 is TGTGCCAGCAGCCCTGGGGCAGGGGGCGGAGGCTACACCTTC. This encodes CASSPGAGGGGYTF.